The T cell receptor (beta chain) described here comes from a study of cytomegalovirus exposure and HLA in healthy donors. General observations from the study: The study labeled approximately 150 TCR beta chains cytomegalovirus-associated.

The study sampled nominally healthy donors, though unrecorded immune exposures were likely. With 60 Vbeta and 13 Jbeta primers, the PCR was carried out. Generated by immunoSEQ multiplex PCR, the TCRdb table keeps only in-frame clones and is missing some. This sample has over 150,000 clones, with about 71% found just once. As for this clone: Antigen specificity is unknown.

Looked up from germline, CDR1 is MDHEN and CDR2 is SYDVKM. The CDR3 sequence is 13 residues long. Trimming removed 4 bases at V and 4 bases at J, with 10 bases between. The receptor's source is a woman between 25 and 40 years old in good health and CMV-seronegative. Sequenced sample: PBMCs. The chain couples TRBV28 to TRBJ2-5; maybe TRBD1 (5 bases). The CDR3 reads CASSSSRGETQYF. The CDR3 DNA sequence: TGTGCCAGCAGTTCCTCTAGGGGAGAGACCCAGTACTTC.